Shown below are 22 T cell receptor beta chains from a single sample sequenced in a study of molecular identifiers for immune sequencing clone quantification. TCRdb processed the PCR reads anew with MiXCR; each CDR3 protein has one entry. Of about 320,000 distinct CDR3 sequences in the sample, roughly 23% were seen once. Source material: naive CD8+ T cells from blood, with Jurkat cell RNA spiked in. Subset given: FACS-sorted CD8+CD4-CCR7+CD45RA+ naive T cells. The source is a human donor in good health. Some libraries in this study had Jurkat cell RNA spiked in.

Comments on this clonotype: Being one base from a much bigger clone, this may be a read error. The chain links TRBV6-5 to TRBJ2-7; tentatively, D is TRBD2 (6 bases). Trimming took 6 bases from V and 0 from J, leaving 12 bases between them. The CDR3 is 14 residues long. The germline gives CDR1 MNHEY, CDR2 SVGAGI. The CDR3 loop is CASSRGVPSYEQYF. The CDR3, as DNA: TGTGCCAGCAGCCGCGGGGTGCCCTCCTACGAGCAGTACTTC.

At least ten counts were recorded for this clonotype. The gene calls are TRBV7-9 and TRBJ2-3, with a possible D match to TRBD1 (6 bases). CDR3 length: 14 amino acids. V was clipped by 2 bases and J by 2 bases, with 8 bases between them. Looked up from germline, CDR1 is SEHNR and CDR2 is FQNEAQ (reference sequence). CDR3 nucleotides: TGTGCCAGCAGCTTAACAGGGTCCACAGATACGCAGTATTTT. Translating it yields CASSLTGSTDTQYF.

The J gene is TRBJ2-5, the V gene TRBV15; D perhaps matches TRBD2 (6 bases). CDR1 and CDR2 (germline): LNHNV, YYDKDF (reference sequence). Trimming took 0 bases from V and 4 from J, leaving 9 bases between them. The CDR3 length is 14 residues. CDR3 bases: TGTGCCACCAGCAGAGATGGAGGGGTAGAGACCCAGTACTTC. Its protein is CATSRDGGVETQYF.

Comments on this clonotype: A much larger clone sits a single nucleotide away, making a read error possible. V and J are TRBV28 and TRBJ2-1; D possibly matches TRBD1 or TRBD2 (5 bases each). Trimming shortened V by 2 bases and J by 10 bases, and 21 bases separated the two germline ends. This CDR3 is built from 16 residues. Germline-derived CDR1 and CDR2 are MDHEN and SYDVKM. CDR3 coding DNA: TGTGCCAGCAGTTTAATTGGGACGGAGCCTACGTACGAGCAGTTCTTC. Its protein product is CASSLIGTEPTYEQFF.

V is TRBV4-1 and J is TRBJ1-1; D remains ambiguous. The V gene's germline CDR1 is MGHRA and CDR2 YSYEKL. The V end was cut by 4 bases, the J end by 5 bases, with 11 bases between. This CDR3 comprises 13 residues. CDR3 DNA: TGCGCCAGCAGCCTCGAATTTAGAACTGAAGCTTTCTTT. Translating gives CASSLEFRTEAFF.

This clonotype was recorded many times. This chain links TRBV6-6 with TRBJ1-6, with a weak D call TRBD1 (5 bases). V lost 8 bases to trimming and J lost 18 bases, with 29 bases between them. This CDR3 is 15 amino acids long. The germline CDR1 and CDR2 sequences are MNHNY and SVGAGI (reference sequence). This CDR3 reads CASSPWAGENSPDHF. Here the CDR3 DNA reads TGTGCCAGCTCCCCCTGGGCGGGGGAGAATTCACCGGACCACTTT.

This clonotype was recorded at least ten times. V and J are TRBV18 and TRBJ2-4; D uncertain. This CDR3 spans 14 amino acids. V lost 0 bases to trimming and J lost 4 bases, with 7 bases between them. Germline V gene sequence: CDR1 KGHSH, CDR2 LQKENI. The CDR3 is CASSPPLSKNIQYF. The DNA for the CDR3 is TGTGCCAGCTCACCACCGCTCAGTAAAAACATTCAGTACTTC.

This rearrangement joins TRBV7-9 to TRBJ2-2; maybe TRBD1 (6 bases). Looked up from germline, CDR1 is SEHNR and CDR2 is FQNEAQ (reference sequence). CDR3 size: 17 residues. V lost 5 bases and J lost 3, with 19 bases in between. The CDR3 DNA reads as TGTGCCAGCAGCGATAAGTTAGGGACACCCTACACCGGGGAGCTGTTTTTT. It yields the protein CASSDKLGTPYTGELFF.

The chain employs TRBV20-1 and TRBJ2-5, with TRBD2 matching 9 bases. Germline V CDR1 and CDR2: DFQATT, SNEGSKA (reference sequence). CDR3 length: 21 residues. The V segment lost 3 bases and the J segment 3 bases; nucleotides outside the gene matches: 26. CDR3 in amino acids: CSARPLGSAGGRLEVKETQYF. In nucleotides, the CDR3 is TGCAGTGCTAGGCCCCTAGGGTCAGCGGGGGGCCGACTAGAAGTAAAAGAGACCCAGTACTTC.

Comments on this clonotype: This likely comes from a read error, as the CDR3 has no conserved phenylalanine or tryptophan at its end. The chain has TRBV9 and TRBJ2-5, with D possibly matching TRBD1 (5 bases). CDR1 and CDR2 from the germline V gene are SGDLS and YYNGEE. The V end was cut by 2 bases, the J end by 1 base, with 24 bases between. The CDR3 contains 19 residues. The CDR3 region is CASSVLAAQGRGSQETQYS. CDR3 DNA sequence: TGTGCCAGCAGCGTTCTGGCAGCCCAAGGAAGGGGTAGCCAAGAGACCCAGTACTCC.

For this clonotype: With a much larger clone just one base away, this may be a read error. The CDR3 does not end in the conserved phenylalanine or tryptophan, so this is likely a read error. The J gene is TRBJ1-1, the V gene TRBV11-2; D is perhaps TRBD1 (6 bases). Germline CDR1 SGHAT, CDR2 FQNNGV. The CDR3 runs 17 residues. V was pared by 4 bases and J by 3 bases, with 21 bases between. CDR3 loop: CASSSRSPPGVHTEAFL. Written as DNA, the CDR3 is TGTGCCAGCAGCTCCAGATCACCCCCAGGGGTGCACACTGAAGCTTTCCTT.

For the CDR3, the DNA is TGTGCCAGCAGTGGAACGAACGGGGAGCTGTTTTTT. Its translation: CASSGTNGELFF. The V and J genes are TRBV12-3 or TRBV12-4 and TRBJ2-2; D is undetermined. Trimming cost V 5 bases and J 7 bases, with 8 bases left between them. The CDR3 covers 12 residues.

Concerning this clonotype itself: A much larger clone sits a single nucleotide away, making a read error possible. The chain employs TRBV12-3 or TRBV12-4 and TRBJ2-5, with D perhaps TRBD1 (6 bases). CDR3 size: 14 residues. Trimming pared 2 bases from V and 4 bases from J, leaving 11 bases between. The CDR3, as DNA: TGTGCCAGCAGTTTAACAGGGATTGGAGAGACCCAGTACTTC. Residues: CASSLTGIGETQYF.

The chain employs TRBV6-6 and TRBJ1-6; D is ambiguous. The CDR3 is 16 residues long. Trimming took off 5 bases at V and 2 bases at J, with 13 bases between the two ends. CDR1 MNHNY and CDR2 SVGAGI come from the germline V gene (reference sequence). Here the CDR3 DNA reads TGTGCCAGCAGTCCGACATTGGTGGCCTATAATTCACCCCTCCACTTT. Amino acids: CASSPTLVAYNSPLHF.

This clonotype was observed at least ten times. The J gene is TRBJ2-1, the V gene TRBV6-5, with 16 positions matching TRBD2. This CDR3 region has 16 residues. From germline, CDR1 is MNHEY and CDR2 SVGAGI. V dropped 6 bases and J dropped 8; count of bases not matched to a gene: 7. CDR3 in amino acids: CASRLTGLAGGHEQFF. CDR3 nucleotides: TGTGCCAGCAGATTAACGGGACTAGCGGGGGGGCATGAGCAGTTCTTC.

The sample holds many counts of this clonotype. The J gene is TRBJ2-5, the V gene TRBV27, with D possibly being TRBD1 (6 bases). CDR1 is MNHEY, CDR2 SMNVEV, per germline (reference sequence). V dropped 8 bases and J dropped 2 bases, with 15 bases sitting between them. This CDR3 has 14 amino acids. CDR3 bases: TGTGCCAGCTCGGACAGTAGATCTCAAGAGACCCAGTACTTC. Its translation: CASSDSRSQETQYF.

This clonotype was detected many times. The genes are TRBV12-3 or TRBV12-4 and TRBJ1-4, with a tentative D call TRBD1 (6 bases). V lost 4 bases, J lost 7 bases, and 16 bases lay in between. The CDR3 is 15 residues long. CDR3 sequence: CASSSWEGVGEKLFF. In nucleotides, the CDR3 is TGTGCCAGCAGTTCTTGGGAGGGGGTAGGTGAAAAACTGTTTTTT.

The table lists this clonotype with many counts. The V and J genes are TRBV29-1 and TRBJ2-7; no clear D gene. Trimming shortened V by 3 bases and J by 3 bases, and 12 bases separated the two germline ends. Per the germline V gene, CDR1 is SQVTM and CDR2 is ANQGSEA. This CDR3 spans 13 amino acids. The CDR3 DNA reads TGCAGCGTTGATAGTGCAGGCAGCTACGAGCAGTACTTC. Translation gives CSVDSAGSYEQYF.

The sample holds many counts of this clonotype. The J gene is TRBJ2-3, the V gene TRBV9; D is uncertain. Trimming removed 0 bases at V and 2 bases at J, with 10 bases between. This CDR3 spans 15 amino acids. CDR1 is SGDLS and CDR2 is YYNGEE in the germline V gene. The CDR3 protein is CASSVAGGITDTQYF. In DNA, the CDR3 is TGTGCCAGCAGCGTAGCCGGCGGTATCACAGATACGCAGTATTTT.

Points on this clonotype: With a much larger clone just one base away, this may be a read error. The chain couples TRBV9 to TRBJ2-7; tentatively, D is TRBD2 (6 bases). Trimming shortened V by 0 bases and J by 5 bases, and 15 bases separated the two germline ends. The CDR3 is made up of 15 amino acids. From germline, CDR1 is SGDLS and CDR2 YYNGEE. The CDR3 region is CASSVDGRTGDEQYF. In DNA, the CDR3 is TGTGCCAGCAGCGTAGATGGGAGGACTGGCGACGAGCAGTACTTC. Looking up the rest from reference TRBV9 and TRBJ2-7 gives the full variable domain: DSGVTQTPKHLITATGQRVTLRCSPRSGDLSVYWYQQSLDQGLQFLIQYYNGEERAKGNILERFSAQQFPDLHSELNLSSLELGDSALYFCASSVDGRTGDEQYFGPGTRLTVT.

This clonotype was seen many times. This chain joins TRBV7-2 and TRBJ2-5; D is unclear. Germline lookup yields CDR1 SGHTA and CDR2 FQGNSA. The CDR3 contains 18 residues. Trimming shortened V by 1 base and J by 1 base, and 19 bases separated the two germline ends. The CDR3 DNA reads TGTGCCAGCAGCTTAGAGGCCGCGGCCGCAATCACCCAAGAGACCCAGTACTTC. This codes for CASSLEAAAAITQETQYF.

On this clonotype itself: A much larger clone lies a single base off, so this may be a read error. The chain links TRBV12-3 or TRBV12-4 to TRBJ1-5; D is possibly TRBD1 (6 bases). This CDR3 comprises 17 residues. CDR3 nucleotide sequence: TGTGCCAGCAGTATCACCCGGGACATCGCTTTCAATAAGCCCCAGCATTTT. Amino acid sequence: CASSITRDIAFNKPQHF.